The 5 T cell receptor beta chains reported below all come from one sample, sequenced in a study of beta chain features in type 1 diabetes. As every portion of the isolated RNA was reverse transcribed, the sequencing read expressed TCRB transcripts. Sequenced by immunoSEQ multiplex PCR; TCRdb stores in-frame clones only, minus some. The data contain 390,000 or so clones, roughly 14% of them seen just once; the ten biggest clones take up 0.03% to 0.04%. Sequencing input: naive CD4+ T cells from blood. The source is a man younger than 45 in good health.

Here the CDR3 reads CAISPGLGPSALTDTQYF. The CDR3 DNA reads TGTGCCATCAGCCCGGGACTAGGTCCCTCGGCCCTCACAGATACGCAGTATTTT. The chain is built from TRBV10-3 and TRBJ2-3; 8 bases align to TRBD2. The CDR3 sequence is 18 residues long. The ends lost 6 bases at V and 2 bases at J; junction bases unmatched: 16. CDR1 is ENHRY and CDR2 is SYGVKD in the germline V gene.

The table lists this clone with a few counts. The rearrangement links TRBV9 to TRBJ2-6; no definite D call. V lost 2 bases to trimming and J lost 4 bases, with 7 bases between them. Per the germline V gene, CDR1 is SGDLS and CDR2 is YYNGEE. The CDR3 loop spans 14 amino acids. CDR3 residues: CASSVYGGANVLTF. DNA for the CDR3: TGTGCCAGCAGCGTCTATGGCGGGGCCAACGTCCTGACTTTC.

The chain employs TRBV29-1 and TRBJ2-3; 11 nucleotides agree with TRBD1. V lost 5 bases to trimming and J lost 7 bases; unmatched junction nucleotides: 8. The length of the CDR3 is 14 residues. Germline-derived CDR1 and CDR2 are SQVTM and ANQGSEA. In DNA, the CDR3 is TGCAGCGTTATTCTGGGACAGGGGGTCAATACGCAGTATTTT. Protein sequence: CSVILGQGVNTQYF.

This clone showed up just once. This CDR3 reads CASSLTGWQYF. The DNA of the CDR3 is TGTGCCAGCAGCTTAACAGGGTGGCAGTACTTC. The chain employs TRBV11-2 and TRBJ2-7; maybe TRBD1 (6 bases). The germline V gene has CDR1 SGHAT and CDR2 FQNNGV. This CDR3 spans 11 amino acids. Deletions cut 2 bases from V and 9 bases from J, with 8 bases between.

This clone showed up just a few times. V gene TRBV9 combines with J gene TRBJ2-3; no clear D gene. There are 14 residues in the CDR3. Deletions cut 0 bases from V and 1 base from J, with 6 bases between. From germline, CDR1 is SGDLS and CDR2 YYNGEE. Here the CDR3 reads CASSVVARTDTQYF. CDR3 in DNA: TGTGCCAGCAGCGTAGTTGCGCGCACAGATACGCAGTATTTT.